The 28 T cell receptor beta chains below were found in one sample sequenced in a study of cytomegalovirus exposure and HLA in healthy donors. The PCR contained 60 Vbeta and 13 Jbeta primers. Profiling relied on immunoSEQ multiplex PCR, and the TCRdb table lists in-frame clones only, not all of them. The table includes fewer than 200,000 clones, 80% detected once. The sample was PBMCs. These receptors came from a woman in her 50s in good health and CMV-seropositive.

The gene calls are TRBV29-1 and TRBJ2-7, with D uncertain. The CDR3 is made up of 11 amino acids. Germline V lookup: CDR1 SQVTM, CDR2 ANQGSEA. The ends were cut back, 4 bases at V and 6 bases at J, with 10 bases in the middle. CDR3 nucleotide sequence: TGCAGCGTTGGGGCCGACGGCGAGCAGTACTTC. Amino acids: CSVGADGEQYF.

The V gene is TRBV29-1, the J gene TRBJ2-2; D ambiguous. Trimming shortened V by 7 bases and J by 2 bases, and 14 bases separated the two germline ends. CDR1 and CDR2 from the germline V gene are SQVTM and ANQGSEA. CDR3 length: 14 residues. Here the CDR3 reads CSAATAVNTGELFF. The CDR3 DNA reads as TGCAGCGCTGCGACGGCGGTTAACACCGGGGAGCTGTTTTTT.

V is TRBV29-1 and J is TRBJ1-2, with TRBD1 as a possible D gene (5 bases). The CDR3 has 14 amino acids. With 6 bases removed from V and 4 bases from J, the gap between germline ends came to 18 bases. Germline lookup yields CDR1 SQVTM and CDR2 ANQGSEA. The chain's CDR3 is CSVKKGLTLYGYTF. The CDR3 bases are TGCAGCGTCAAAAAGGGACTGACCCTCTATGGCTACACCTTC.

The chain links TRBV5-6 to TRBJ1-2; TRBD1 matches 7 bases. There are 14 residues in the CDR3. CDR1 and CDR2 from the germline V gene are SGHDT and YYEEEE. V shed 4 bases and J 6 bases; nucleotides not matched to a gene: 9. The CDR3 bases are TGTGCCAGCAGCCGACCCGAGGGGGCTAATGGCTACACCTTC. Translating gives CASSRPEGANGYTF.

The J gene is TRBJ2-6, the V gene TRBV29-1; 11 positions agree with TRBD2. The CDR3 is 17 amino acids. The V gene end was trimmed by 0 bases and the J gene end by 1 base; junction bases not matched to a gene: 2. CDR1 and CDR2 (germline): SQVTM, ANQGSEA. CDR3: CSVEELAGVSGANVLTF. For the CDR3, the DNA is TGCAGCGTTGAAGAACTAGCGGGGGTTTCTGGGGCCAACGTCCTGACTTTC. The full variable domain, with the rest looked up from reference TRBV29-1 and TRBJ2-6, is SAVISQKPSRDICQRGTSLTIQCQVDSQVTMMFWYRQQPGQSLTLIATANQGSEATYESGFVIDKFPISRPNLTFSTLTVSNMSPEDSSIYLCSVEELAGVSGANVLTFGAGSRLTVL.

The rearrangement uses TRBV7-6 and TRBJ2-1, with 9 bases aligning to TRBD2. The CDR3 is 16 residues long. V shed 4 bases, J shed 3 bases, and the junction held 7 bases outside the gene matches. Germline CDR1 reads SGHVS; CDR2 reads FNYEAQ. The CDR3, as DNA: TGTGCCAGCAGCTCGAGGACTAGCGAACTCTACAATGAGCAGTTCTTC. Amino acids: CASSSRTSELYNEQFF.

V usage is TRBV4-3 and J usage is TRBJ2-7; D possibly corresponds to TRBD2 (6 bases). CDR3 length: 16 amino acids. The germline V and J ends were trimmed by 4 bases and 0 bases, with 16 bases remaining between them. The germline V gene has CDR1 LGHNA and CDR2 YSLEER. This chain's CDR3 is CASSRTTGPSSYEQYF. Written as DNA, the CDR3 is TGCGCCAGCAGCCGGACTACGGGACCTAGCTCCTACGAGCAGTACTTC.

This sequence joins TRBV28 and TRBJ2-7; D gene uncertain. Germline-derived CDR1 and CDR2 are MDHEN and SYDVKM. This CDR3 has 13 amino acids. Trimming took off 5 bases at V and 2 bases at J, with 10 bases between the two ends. The DNA of the CDR3 is TGTGCCAGCAGTCGCAGGCTACCCTACGAGCAGTACTTC. Amino acid sequence: CASSRRLPYEQYF. The complete variable domain, with remaining parts taken from reference TRBV28 and TRBJ2-7, reads DVKVTQSSRYLVKRTGEKVFLECVQDMDHENMFWYRQDPGLGLRLIYFSYDVKMKEKGDIPEGYSVSREKKERFSLILESASTNQTSMYLCASSRRLPYEQYFGPGTRLTVT.

The CDR3 DNA reads as TGCGCCAGCAGCTTGGCACTAGCGGGGGGCTACGAGCAGTACTTC. As protein: CASSLALAGGYEQYF. The J gene is TRBJ2-7, the V gene TRBV5-1, with TRBD2 matching over 12 bases. The germline CDR1 and CDR2 sequences are SGHRS and YFSETQ. V was pared by 0 bases and J by 3 bases, with 1 base of the junction left unmatched. The CDR3 runs 15 residues.

This rearrangement joins TRBV6-5 to TRBJ1-3; 7 bases line up with TRBD1. CDR1 MNHEY and CDR2 SVGAGI come from the germline V gene. This CDR3 has 15 amino acids. The junction had 5 bases not matched to a gene; V was cut back by 6 bases and J by 0 bases. The CDR3 region has the DNA TGTGCCAGCAGCCCCGACAGGGCCTCTGGAAACACCATATATTTT. Translating it yields CASSPDRASGNTIYF.

The V and J genes are TRBV19 and TRBJ1-2, with TRBD1 identical over 7 bases. Per germline, CDR1 LNHDA and CDR2 SQIVND (reference sequence). V lost 4 bases, J lost 6 bases, and 2 bases stayed unmatched. This CDR3 has 12 amino acids. The DNA of the CDR3 is TGTGCCAGTAGTACAGACAGGGATGGCTACACCTTC. Translated, it gives CASSTDRDGYTF.

This clone showed up just a few times. Other DNA sequences in this specimen translate into the identical CDR3. V is TRBV4-3 and J is TRBJ1-5; D is ambiguous. Trimming stripped 0 bases from V and 6 bases from J, with 6 bases between. CDR1 is LGHNA, CDR2 YSLEER, per germline. The CDR3 loop spans 13 amino acids. The CDR3 is CASSQDWAQPQHF. CDR3 nucleotides: TGCGCCAGCAGCCAAGATTGGGCTCAGCCCCAGCATTTT.

This chain uses TRBV11-2 with TRBJ1-2; 9 nucleotides match TRBD1. CDR1 and CDR2 (germline): SGHAT, FQNNGV. The CDR3 is made up of 15 amino acids. J gave up 5 bases and V 3 bases, and 7 bases lay outside the gene matches. CDR3: CASSFSGTGSYGYTF. The DNA of the CDR3 is TGTGCCAGCAGCTTTTCCGGGACAGGGTCATATGGCTACACCTTC.

The rearrangement joins TRBV28 to TRBJ2-4; the D gene is possibly TRBD2 (6 bases). CDR1 and CDR2 (germline): MDHEN, SYDVKM. Trimming stripped 8 bases from V and 0 bases from J, with 11 bases between. The CDR3 runs 14 residues. CDR3 sequence: CASVGRLAKNIQYF. CDR3 DNA sequence: TGTGCCAGCGTAGGGAGGCTAGCCAAAAACATTCAGTACTTC.

The chain combines TRBV30 with TRBJ1-6; D remains ambiguous. The CDR3 length is 13 residues. Germline V lookup: CDR1 GTSNPN, CDR2 SVGIG (reference sequence). V lost 1 base and J 4 bases, leaving 5 bases between the germline ends. Written as DNA, the CDR3 is TGTGCCTGGAGTGAAGAGTATAATTCACCCCTCCACTTT. Translating it yields CAWSEEYNSPLHF. Full variable domain (remainder filled in from reference TRBV30 and TRBJ1-6): SQTIHQWPATLVQPVGSPLSLECTVEGTSNPNLYWYRQAAGRGLQLLFYSVGIGQISSEVPQNLSASRPQDRQFILSSKKLLLSDSGFYLCAWSEEYNSPLHFGNGTRLTVT.

J is TRBJ1-2 and V is TRBV7-9; weak D call: TRBD1 (6 bases). CDR1 is SEHNR, CDR2 FQNEAQ, per germline (reference sequence). V lost 4 bases to trimming and J lost 8 bases, with 14 bases between them. The CDR3 totals 13 residues. Here the CDR3 reads CASSSDHREGYTF. Here the CDR3 DNA reads TGTGCCAGCAGCTCAGACCACAGGGAGGGCTACACCTTC.

Regarding this clone: This sample includes further DNA sequences coding for the same CDR3. The V and J genes are TRBV4-1 and TRBJ1-5; the D is unclear. This CDR3 spans 14 amino acids. Between the trimmed V and J ends, which lost 4 bases and 0 bases, there was a span of 7 bases. Germline V gene data show CDR1 as MGHRA and CDR2 as YSYEKL. The CDR3: CASSPGDSNQPQHF. The CDR3 nucleotides are TGCGCCAGCAGCCCGGGTGATAGCAATCAGCCCCAGCATTTT.

The chain has TRBV28 and TRBJ1-1; D may be TRBD1 (5 bases). The V and J ends lost 7 bases and 4 bases respectively, with 10 bases between them. This CDR3 comprises 12 residues. Germline V CDR1 and CDR2: MDHEN, SYDVKM. CDR3 nucleotides: TGTGCCAGCACTGGGGGGGGCACTGAAGCTTTCTTT. The encoded protein is CASTGGGTEAFF.

In regard to this clone: One junction end disagrees with the germline gene, perhaps due to a read error. CDR3 residues: CSSRPDLGQFQGTYEQYF. The DNA of the CDR3 is TGTTCCAGCAGGCCTGACCTAGGACAGTTTCAGGGAACCTACGAGCAGTACTTC. The chain couples TRBV7-9 to TRBJ2-7; a possible D gene is TRBD1 (6 bases). This CDR3 contains 18 residues. CDR1 and CDR2 (germline): SEHNR, FQNEAQ (reference sequence).

The rearrangement joins TRBV7-2 to TRBJ2-7; D is possibly TRBD1 (6 bases). Germline CDR1 and CDR2: SGHTA and FQGNSA. The V end was cut by 8 bases, the J end by 4 bases, with 18 bases between. The CDR3 extends over 14 amino acids. Here the CDR3 reads CASSTGTRLYEQYF. CDR3 bases: TGTGCCAGCTCTACCGGGACAAGATTGTACGAGCAGTACTTC.

The V call is TRBV28, the J call TRBJ1-2; 7 nucleotides match TRBD1. The V segment lost 6 bases and the J segment 2 bases; nucleotides outside the gene matches: 3. Germline values: CDR1 MDHEN, CDR2 SYDVKM. This CDR3 region has 13 residues. For the CDR3, the DNA is TGTGCCAGCAGCCGGGGACAGAACTATGGCTACACCTTC. This sequence encodes CASSRGQNYGYTF.

The CDR3 here is CASSQGGLAGDQYEQYF. CDR3 bases: TGTGCCAGCAGCCAAGGGGGACTAGCGGGGGACCAGTACGAGCAGTACTTC. The gene calls are TRBV4-2 and TRBJ2-7; 14 nucleotides line up with TRBD2. J gave up 4 bases and V 1 base, and 6 bases lay outside the gene matches. Germline CDR1 reads LGHNA; CDR2 reads YNFKEQ. The CDR3 sequence is 17 residues long.

The chain joins TRBV7-2 to TRBJ2-1; 8 nucleotides align to TRBD2. With 2 bases clipped from V and 8 bases from J, the junction kept 8 bases outside the gene matches. In germline, CDR1 is SGHTA, CDR2 FQGNSA. The CDR3 runs to 15 residues. In nucleotides, the CDR3 is TGTGCCAGCAGCTTACGGCGGGGGGTCGTAGATGAGCAGTTCTTC. Its protein is CASSLRRGVVDEQFF.

The chain links TRBV28 to TRBJ1-2; no clear D. The V end lost 3 bases, the J end lost 4 bases, and 6 bases lay between the germline ends. Germline V lookup: CDR1 MDHEN, CDR2 SYDVKM. The CDR3 consists of 12 residues. CDR3 bases: TGTGCCAGCAGTTTGGAGATCTATGGCTACACCTTC. This sequence encodes CASSLEIYGYTF.

CDR3 sequence (DNA): TGTGCCAGCAGTTACGTAGCGGGAGTTGTTGAGCAGTTCTTC. The encoded protein is CASSYVAGVVEQFF. The rearrangement links TRBV6-6 to TRBJ2-1; 9 nucleotides match TRBD2. Trimming at V came to 2 bases and at J to 9 bases, leaving 5 bases not matched to a gene. Germline values: CDR1 MNHNY, CDR2 SVGAGI (reference sequence). The CDR3 runs to 14 residues.

This chain links TRBV19 with TRBJ2-5; 9 positions agree with TRBD2. V lost 7 bases and J lost 5; bases outside the gene matches: 8. The CDR3 is 14 residues long. The germline CDR1 and CDR2 sequences are LNHDA and SQIVND (reference sequence). The DNA for the CDR3 is TGTGCCAGTACCAGCGGGGGGATGCGGGAGACCCAGTACTTC. Encoded protein: CASTSGGMRETQYF.

The CDR3 protein is CASSITTGISGNTIYF. CDR3 nucleotide sequence: TGTGCCAGCAGCATTACGACAGGGATTTCAGGAAACACCATATATTTT. This chain uses TRBV9 with TRBJ1-3; 7 bases line up with TRBD1. CDR3 length: 16 residues. Germline V gives CDR1 SGDLS, CDR2 YYNGEE. The J segment lost 4 bases and the V segment lost 4 bases, leaving 11 bases of the junction unmatched.

Points on this clone: One end of the junction is discordant with germline, which a read error may explain. V is TRBV7-9 and J is TRBJ2-7, with a weak D call TRBD1 (5 bases). Germline-derived CDR1 and CDR2 are SEHNR and FQNEAQ (reference sequence). This CDR3 comprises 15 residues. CDR3 bases: TGTTCCAGCAGCTCGGACACCCCCCCTCTTTACGAGCAGTACTTC. It yields the protein CSSSSDTPPLYEQYF.